Presented here are 21 T cell receptor beta chains from one specimen sequenced in a study of early T cells in non-severe SARS-CoV-2 infection. TCRdb called the 5' RACE reads again in MiXCR, with one record for every CDR3 protein. The sample lists some 42,000 distinct CDR3 sequences; about 6% were seen once. The sample here was whole blood, taken at baseline. The receptors were gathered from an adult who was a healthcare worker with PCR-confirmed SARS-CoV-2 infection or an uninfected control (not recorded which).

The rearrangement uses TRBV29-1 and TRBJ2-7; a weak D match, TRBD1 (5 bases). CDR1 and CDR2 from the germline V gene are SQVTM and ANQGSEA. The CDR3 spans 12 residues. V lost 5 bases and J 0 bases, leaving 8 bases between the germline ends. CDR3 DNA: TGCAGCGTTTTTGACAGCTCCTACGAGCAGTACTTC. Its protein is CSVFDSSYEQYF.

As regards this clonotype: An end of the junction does not agree with germline; a read error may underlie this. This chain connects TRBV20-1 to TRBJ2-3; maybe TRBD1 (5 bases). The germline gives CDR1 DFQATT, CDR2 SNEGSKA (reference sequence). CDR3 length: 15 residues. The CDR3 is CSAPNKGVSTDSQYF. CDR3 nucleotide sequence: TGCAGTGCTCCCAACAAAGGGGTCAGCACAGATTCGCAGTATTTT.

In regard to this clonotype: A single base separates this from a much larger clone, so it may be a read error. DNA of the CDR3: TGTGCCGGCAGCTCGGGACAGTACGAGCAGTACTTC. Translated: CAGSSGQYEQYF. The chain combines TRBV5-4 with TRBJ2-7; 7 nucleotides agree with TRBD1. Germline CDR1 and CDR2: SGHNT and YYREEE (reference sequence). The CDR3 is made up of 12 amino acids.

This clonotype was observed a handful of times. This chain joins TRBV7-3 and TRBJ2-3; 8 nucleotides align to TRBD1. This CDR3 comprises 17 residues. V lost 5 bases to trimming and J lost 1 base; unmatched junction nucleotides: 11. CDR1 and CDR2 (germline): SGHTA, FQGTGA. CDR3 in DNA: TGTGCCAGCAGCCCCAACCCAGGGGGCGCCGGCACAGATACGCAGTATTTT. Translating gives CASSPNPGGAGTDTQYF.

This clonotype appeared a few times. The rearrangement uses TRBV7-2 and TRBJ2-7, with 7 bases lining up with TRBD2. From germline, CDR1 is SGHTA and CDR2 FQGNSA. Unmatched junction bases numbered 19, after V lost 5 bases and J lost 3 bases. This CDR3 is 18 amino acids long. This chain's CDR3 is CASSPIKSSGRTLYEQYF. Written as DNA, the CDR3 is TGTGCCAGCAGCCCTATCAAGTCTAGCGGAAGGACCCTCTACGAGCAGTACTTC.

In its sample, this clonotype was seen many times. The CDR3 DNA sequence: TGTGCCAGCAGCCTCCCCGGAGGCTACGAGCAGTACTTC. Its translation is CASSLPGGYEQYF. The V call is TRBV7-9, the J call TRBJ2-7; weak D call: TRBD2 (5 bases). Germline CDR1 SEHNR, CDR2 FQNEAQ (reference sequence). V was cut by 5 bases and J by 3 bases, with 11 bases left in between. The length of the CDR3 is 13 residues.

The chain combines TRBV7-2 with TRBJ1-1, with D uncertain. The CDR3 runs 14 residues. V dropped 0 bases and J dropped 2 bases, with 7 bases sitting between them. Germline CDR1 is SGHTA and CDR2 is FQGNSA. The CDR3 DNA reads TGTGCCAGCAGCTTAGCGCCCCTCAACACTGAAGCTTTCTTT. Encoded protein: CASSLAPLNTEAFF.

This clonotype was recorded many times. V gene TRBV3-1 combines with J gene TRBJ1-4; no clear D gene. The V gene lost 0 bases and the J gene lost 1 base, with 12 bases spanning the gap. Germline V CDR1 and CDR2: LGHDT, YNNKEL (reference sequence). The CDR3 loop spans 17 amino acids. The CDR3 is CASSQESWQQTNEKLFF. The CDR3 region has the DNA TGTGCCAGCAGCCAAGAATCGTGGCAGCAAACTAATGAAAAACTGTTTTTT.

The table lists this clonotype with many counts. This chain links TRBV20-1 with TRBJ1-2; D ambiguous. Deletions cut 3 bases from V and 1 base from J, with 6 bases between. The CDR3 contains 12 residues. CDR1 and CDR2 (germline): DFQATT, SNEGSKA (reference sequence). In DNA, the CDR3 is TGCAGTGCTAGCTGGGGTAACTATGGCTACACCTTC. This sequence encodes CSASWGNYGYTF.

The table lists this clonotype with many counts. V gene TRBV20-1 combines with J gene TRBJ1-4; tentatively, D is TRBD1 (5 bases). This CDR3 comprises 14 residues. Trimming removed 0 bases from V and 8 bases from J, with 13 bases in between. Germline V gene data show CDR1 as DFQATT and CDR2 as SNEGSKA (reference sequence). The CDR3 bases are TGCAGTGCTAGAGATAGGCAGGGTAGCGAAAAACTGTTTTTT. Translating gives CSARDRQGSEKLFF.

This clonotype was seen repeatedly, ten times or more. In nucleotides, the CDR3 is TGTGCCAGCAGCCCCCGGGACGCCGTTGAAGCTTTCTTT. Amino acids: CASSPRDAVEAFF. V and J are TRBV5-4 and TRBJ1-1; possibly TRBD1 for D (5 bases). The CDR3 is made up of 13 amino acids. Germline CDR1 reads SGHNT; CDR2 reads YYREEE (reference sequence). Trimming stripped 4 bases from V and 7 bases from J, with 14 bases between.

A word on this clonotype: Possible read error: a much larger clone is one base away. This sequence joins TRBV5-8 and TRBJ1-2; possibly TRBD1 for D (5 bases). The V and J ends lost 3 bases and 2 bases respectively, with 8 bases between them. In germline, CDR1 is SGHTS, CDR2 YDEGEE. The CDR3 spans 13 residues. DNA for the CDR3: TGTGCCAGCAGCTGGGGCAGCAACTATGGCTACACCTTC. This encodes CASSWGSNYGYTF.

The table lists this clonotype with a few counts. The V gene is TRBV24-1, the J gene TRBJ1-2, with D maybe TRBD1 (5 bases). The CDR3 contains 14 residues. Germline assignment: CDR1 KGHDR and CDR2 SFDVKD. The V end was cut by 4 bases, the J end by 0 bases, with 8 bases between. The CDR3 spells CATSERGPNYGYTF. In DNA, the CDR3 is TGTGCCACCAGTGAGAGGGGACCTAACTATGGCTACACCTTC.

This clonotype was observed a handful of times. The rearrangement joins TRBV5-1 to TRBJ2-6; D gene ambiguous. The V end was cut by 2 bases, the J end by 0 bases, with 9 bases between. This CDR3 is built from 16 residues. Looked up from germline, CDR1 is SGHRS and CDR2 is YFSETQ. CDR3 sequence (DNA): TGCGCCAGCAGCTTCCCGGAGAACTCTGGGGCCAACGTCCTGACTTTC. This codes for CASSFPENSGANVLTF.

The gene calls are TRBV18 and TRBJ2-1, with D possibly matching TRBD1 (6 bases). The V end lost 0 bases, the J end lost 6 bases, and 18 bases lay between the germline ends. CDR3 size: 17 residues. Germline values: CDR1 KGHSH, CDR2 LQKENI. CDR3 sequence: CASSPPGTNRVINEQFF. The DNA for the CDR3 is TGTGCCAGCTCACCACCGGGGACAAATAGGGTTATCAATGAGCAGTTCTTC.

This clonotype was observed at least ten times. The chain joins TRBV3-1 to TRBJ2-1; unclear D gene. Germline V gene data show CDR1 as LGHDT and CDR2 as YNNKEL (reference sequence). V lost 0 bases to trimming and J lost 0 bases, with 12 bases between them. CDR3 length: 17 amino acids. This CDR3 reads CASSQDPTLSSYNEQFF. Here the CDR3 DNA reads TGTGCCAGCAGCCAAGATCCTACCCTGAGCTCCTACAATGAGCAGTTCTTC.

The sample holds many counts of this clonotype. The rearrangement joins TRBV11-2 to TRBJ2-1, with 7 bases aligning to TRBD2. CDR1 SGHAT and CDR2 FQNNGV come from the germline V gene. J gave up 0 bases and V 3 bases, and 5 bases lay outside the gene matches. The CDR3 length is 16 residues. CDR3 DNA: TGTGCCAGCAGCTTGTCTAGCGGAAACTCCTACAATGAGCAGTTCTTC. The encoded protein is CASSLSSGNSYNEQFF.

At least ten counts were recorded for this clonotype. The chain links TRBV27 to TRBJ2-1, with D uncertain. Germline loops: CDR1 MNHEY, CDR2 SMNVEV (reference sequence). The CDR3 is 11 amino acids. Trimming left V 5 bases short and J 9 bases short, with 8 bases between. CDR3 sequence: CASSGLGEQFF. CDR3 in DNA: TGTGCCAGCAGTGGGTTAGGTGAGCAGTTCTTC.

In its sample, this clonotype was seen many times. The gene calls are TRBV6-6 and TRBJ1-2; a weak D match, TRBD1 (6 bases). V lost 0 bases to trimming and J lost 3 bases, with 11 bases between them. Germline V gene lookup returns CDR1 MNHNY and CDR2 SVGAGI (reference sequence). The CDR3 contains 15 residues. Here the CDR3 reads CASSYSMGADYGYTF. DNA for the CDR3: TGTGCCAGCAGTTACTCGATGGGGGCGGACTATGGCTACACCTTC.

The rearrangement uses TRBV4-3 and TRBJ2-7, with TRBD2 matching 12 bases. Per the germline V gene, CDR1 is LGHNA and CDR2 is YSLEER. The length of the CDR3 is 14 residues. Trimming took 5 bases from V and 2 from J; bases not matched to a gene: 1. The CDR3 nucleotides are TGCGCCAGCAGCGCTAGCGGGGGGGCCTACGAGCAGTACTTC. Its protein product is CASSASGGAYEQYF.

The genes are TRBV15 and TRBJ2-3; 7 nucleotides align to TRBD2. V lost 3 bases and J lost 0; bases outside the gene matches: 12. Per germline, CDR1 LNHNV and CDR2 YYDKDF (reference sequence). The CDR3 sequence is 18 residues long. The CDR3 sequence: CATSSDGTVRGSTDTQYF. For the CDR3, the DNA is TGTGCCACCAGCAGCGATGGGACGGTGCGGGGGAGCACAGATACGCAGTATTTT.